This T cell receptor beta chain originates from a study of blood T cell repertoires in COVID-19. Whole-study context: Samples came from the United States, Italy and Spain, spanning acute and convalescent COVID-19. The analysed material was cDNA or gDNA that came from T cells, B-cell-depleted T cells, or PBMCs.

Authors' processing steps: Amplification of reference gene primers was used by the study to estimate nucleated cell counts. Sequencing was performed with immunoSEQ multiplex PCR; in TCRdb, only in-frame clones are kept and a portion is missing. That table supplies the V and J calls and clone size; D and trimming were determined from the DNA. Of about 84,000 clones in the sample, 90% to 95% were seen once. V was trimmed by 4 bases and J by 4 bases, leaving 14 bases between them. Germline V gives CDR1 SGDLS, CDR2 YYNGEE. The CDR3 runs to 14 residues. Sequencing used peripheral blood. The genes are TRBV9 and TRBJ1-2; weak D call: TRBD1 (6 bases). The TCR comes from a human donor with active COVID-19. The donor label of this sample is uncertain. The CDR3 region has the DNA TGTGCCAGCAGCCCAACCGGGACAAGCTATGGCTACACCTTC. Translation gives CASSPTGTSYGYTF.